A selection of T cell receptor beta chains follows, all from one sample in a study of beta chain features in type 1 diabetes. Data came from immunoSEQ multiplex PCR; TCRdb stores just in-frame clones and leaves some out. The sample comprises tens of thousands of clones, roughly 31% of which are singletons, and over 0.4% rests with the top ten. The specimen was stem cell memory CD4+ T cells from blood. These receptors came from a young woman in good health. The CDR3 runs from the conserved cysteine through the conserved F or W. A D gene is named only where the DNA matches it firmly. A clone size is listed for some rows: how often the clone was seen (once, few, many), or a class if it is expanded.

>TRBJ2-1|TRBV7-8|TRBD1|few|16
TGTGCCAGCAGCTCGCGACCGGGACAGGGTGGCAATGAGCAGTTCTTC
CASSSRPGQGGNEQFF
>TRBJ1-2|TRBV9|-|-|16
TGTGCCAGCAGCGCCGGGAGGTTGGCCGTCGGGGAAGGCTACACCTTC
CASSAGRLAVGEGYTF
>TRBJ2-5|TRBV7-2|TRBD2|-|18
TGTGCCAGCAGCCCCAGCCGTTTACTAGCGGGGCATCGGGAGACCCAGTACTTC
CASSPSRLLAGHRETQYF
>TRBJ1-2|TRBV2|-|-|12
TGTGCCAGCAGTGGGGCAGGGAATGGCTACACCTTC
CASSGAGNGYTF
>TRBJ1-1|TRBV21-1|-|few|11
TGTGCCAGCAGCAACGGCACTGAAGCTTTCTTT
CASSNGTEAFF
>TRBJ1-2|TRBV9|-|few|15
TGTGCCAGCAGCGTAGAGGCGAACACCGCGGGTGGCTACACCTTC
CASSVEANTAGGYTF
>TRBJ2-2|TRBV7-7|TRBD2|-|15
TGTGCTAGCAGCTCCGCTAGCGGTGGAACCGGGGAGCTGTTTTTT
CASSSASGGTGELFF
>TRBJ2-1|TRBV20-1|-|-|11
TGCAGTGCTAGAGATCAGGGGAGGGATTTCTTC
CSARDQGRDFF
>TRBJ2-1|TRBV4-2|TRBD2|-|16
TGTGCCAGCAGCCGCCCGGAGAGCGGGAGGGCCGATGAGCAGTTCTTC
CASSRPESGRADEQFF
>TRBJ2-3|TRBV7-2|TRBD1|few|14
TGTGCCAGCAGCACAGGGGGCCGGACAGATACGCAGTATTTT
CASSTGGRTDTQYF
>TRBJ1-2|TRBV6-6|TRBD1|-|15
TGTGCCAGCATGGGGGCCGGACAGGCCAACTATGGCTACACCTTC
CASMGAGQANYGYTF
>TRBJ1-5|TRBV30|-|few|15
TGTGCCTGGAGTGGCGGGACGGCGCTCGGAGGGCCCCAGCATTTT
CAWSGGTALGGPQHF
>TRBJ1-1|TRBV5-1|-|-|16
TGCGCCAGCAGCCCCCCTGGGAGAGGGATGAACACTGAAGCTTTCTTT
CASSPPGRGMNTEAFF
>TRBJ1-4|TRBV19|TRBD1|few|15
TGTGCCAGTAGTACCACCGGGACAGGGCATGAAAAACTGTTTTTT
CASSTTGTGHEKLFF
>TRBJ2-3|TRBV7-8|TRBD2|-|13
TGTGCCAGCAGCCCGGGACTACTAGCTACGCAGTATTTT
CASSPGLLATQYF
>TRBJ2-3|TRBV19|TRBD2|-|14
TGTGCCAGTGGGGGGACTAGCGACACAGATACGCAGTATTTT
CASGGTSDTDTQYF
>TRBJ2-7|TRBV2|TRBD2|-|14
TGTGCCAGCAGCCCGGGACTAGCGGTCTACGAGCAGTACTTC
CASSPGLAVYEQYF
>TRBJ1-1|TRBV20-1|TRBD1|few|11
TGCAGTGCTACCGGGACAGGGCAGGCTTTCTTT
CSATGTGQAFF
>TRBJ2-5|TRBV4-1|TRBD1|-|16
TGCGCCAGCAGCCGGAAACAGGGGACGGGGCAAGAGACCCAGTACTTC
CASSRKQGTGQETQYF
>TRBJ1-5|TRBV23-1|TRBD1|-|22
TGCGCCAGCAGTCGTCCTATCGGACGGGACAGGGTACCCCCCTTTCGCAATCAGCCCCAGCATTTT
CASSRPIGRDRVPPFRNQPQHF
>TRBJ1-5|TRBV2|TRBD1|few|16
TGTGCCAGCAGTAAGGGACAGGGAGAAGGCAATCAGCCCCAGCATTTT
CASSKGQGEGNQPQHF
>TRBJ2-4|TRBV7-2|-|few|14
TGTGCCAGCAGCTTAGTAGGGGGGGGCAGAGCCAGGTACTTC
CASSLVGGGRARYF
>TRBJ2-3|TRBV7-2|-|-|14
TGTGCCAGCAGCTTAAACGGTCGCACAGATACGCAGTATTTT
CASSLNGRTDTQYF
>TRBJ1-4|TRBV11-2|-|few|13
TGTGCCAGCAGCCCAGGACAGCCGGAAAAACTGTTTTTT
CASSPGQPEKLFF
>TRBJ1-2|TRBV4-3|TRBD1|-|18
TGCGCCAGCAGCCACTATATAGGGACAGGGAGTGCGGCCTATGGCTACACCTTC
CASSHYIGTGSAAYGYTF